The 27 T cell receptor beta chains below were found in one sample sequenced in a study of blood T cell repertoires in COVID-19. Repertoires were generated with immunoSEQ multiplex PCR, while TCRdb's copy carries only in-frame clones and drops some. Of more than 70,000 clones listed, less than 95% were seen once; the top ten hold under 6.5%. Sequencing was carried out using peripheral blood. These receptors all come from a young woman with acute or convalescent COVID-19.

CDR3 nucleotides: TGTGCCAGCAGTTTAAGCGTTAGGACAGGGGGATTGGACACCGGGGAGCTGTTTTTT. This gives the protein CASSLSVRTGGLDTGELFF. V and J are TRBV28 and TRBJ2-2; 10 nucleotides line up with TRBD1. Trimming at V came to 2 bases and at J to 3 bases, leaving 12 bases not matched to a gene. Per the germline V gene, CDR1 is MDHEN and CDR2 is SYDVKM. CDR3 length: 19 residues. Full variable domain (remainder filled in from reference TRBV28 and TRBJ2-2): DVKVTQSSRYLVKRTGEKVFLECVQDMDHENMFWYRQDPGLGLRLIYFSYDVKMKEKGDIPEGYSVSREKKERFSLILESASTNQTSMYLCASSLSVRTGGLDTGELFFGEGSRLTVL.

The V call is TRBV7-9, the J call TRBJ1-5, with 8 positions matching TRBD1. This CDR3 contains 16 residues. V lost 5 bases and J lost 3; bases outside the gene matches: 9. CDR1 is SEHNR, CDR2 FQNEAQ, per germline (reference sequence). CDR3 region: CASSSGGDRTNQPQHF. DNA for the CDR3: TGTGCCAGCAGCAGTGGGGGGGACAGGACCAATCAGCCCCAGCATTTT.

CDR3 sequence (DNA): TGCGCCAGCAGCACCAATAGCGGGGGCCTTTCCTACAATGAGCAGTTCTTC. Its translation is CASSTNSGGLSYNEQFF. This chain links TRBV5-1 with TRBJ2-1; 9 nucleotides align to TRBD2. The trim removed 4 bases at V and 1 base at J, leaving 9 bases unmatched. Germline CDR1 SGHRS, CDR2 YFSETQ. The CDR3 sequence is 17 residues long.

The genes are TRBV6-5 and TRBJ1-2; D unclear. CDR1 is MNHEY, CDR2 SVGAGI, per germline. V lost 6 bases and J lost 5, with 7 bases in between. The CDR3 has 11 residues. Written as DNA, the CDR3 is TGTGCCAGCAGGGGAGCTTATGGCTACACCTTC. It translates to CASRGAYGYTF.

V gene TRBV21-1 combines with J gene TRBJ1-5; the DNA was not used to check the table's D call, TRBD1. TRBV21-1 corresponds to a pseudogene. The CDR3 consists of 17 residues. The DNA of the CDR3 is TGTGCCAGCAGCTCACCCCGTCGACACCGTAGCAATCAGCCCCAGCATTTT. It codes for CASSSPRRHRSNQPQHF.

The chain is built from TRBV2 and TRBJ2-3; 11 bases are a match to TRBD2. Trimming removed 3 bases from V and 9 bases from J; junction bases left unmatched: 14. Germline values: CDR1 SNHLY, CDR2 FYNNEI. This CDR3 has 17 residues. The CDR3 nucleotides read TGTGCCAGCAGTGAGTCTTGGCTAGCGGGAGGCAAGCGGACGCAGTATTTT. Its translation is CASSESWLAGGKRTQYF.

This chain joins TRBV19 and TRBJ2-2; 7 nucleotides line up with TRBD1. This CDR3 is built from 14 residues. Trimming cost V 6 bases and J 7 bases; bases outside gene matches: 8. Germline V lookup: CDR1 LNHDA, CDR2 SQIVND (reference sequence). The CDR3 bases are TGTGCCAGTAGGAGGGCCAGGGGGTACGGGGAGCTGTTTTTT. Protein sequence: CASRRARGYGELFF.

This chain links TRBV19 with TRBJ1-1; TRBD1 matches 10 bases. Looked up from germline, CDR1 is LNHDA and CDR2 is SQIVND (reference sequence). After removal of 1 base from V and 4 bases from J, the junction contained 9 bases not matched to a gene. The CDR3 has 17 residues. This CDR3 reads CASSIATPGTGVTEAFF. The CDR3 nucleotides are TGTGCCAGTAGTATAGCAACTCCCGGGACAGGGGTCACTGAAGCTTTCTTT.

V usage is TRBV19 and J usage is TRBJ1-2, with 7 bases matching TRBD1. V lost 3 bases and J lost 5; bases outside the gene matches: 3. The CDR3 totals 13 residues. Germline V lookup: CDR1 LNHDA, CDR2 SQIVND (reference sequence). CDR3 coding DNA: TGTGCCAGTAGTATGGGACAGCGATATGGCTACACCTTC. As protein: CASSMGQRYGYTF.

This clone showed up just once. This sequence joins TRBV19 and TRBJ1-1, with D perhaps matching TRBD1 (6 bases). The CDR3 spans 15 residues. V lost 5 bases, J lost 6 bases, and 19 bases lay in between. Looked up from germline, CDR1 is LNHDA and CDR2 is SQIVND (reference sequence). DNA of the CDR3: TGTGCCAGTAGTTCCCCGGGACACACAAACTCTGAAGCTTTCTTT. It yields the protein CASSSPGHTNSEAFF.

The rearrangement joins TRBV15 to TRBJ2-7; D is possibly TRBD1 (6 bases). CDR3 length: 13 amino acids. The germline V gene encodes CDR1 LNHNV and CDR2 YYDKDF (reference sequence). Trimming removed 5 bases from V and 2 bases from J, with 10 bases in between. The CDR3 DNA sequence: TGTGCCACCAGCGATCGGACAGCCTACGAGCAGTACTTC. Its translation: CATSDRTAYEQYF.

This clone was counted a single time. This rearrangement joins TRBV29-1 to TRBJ1-1; TRBD1 aligns across 7 bases. V was pared by 4 bases and J by 5 bases, with 10 bases of the junction left unmatched. The CDR3 has 14 amino acids. CDR1 is SQVTM, CDR2 ANQGSEA, per germline. CDR3 loop: CSVGGGTEGTEAFF. In DNA form, the CDR3 reads TGCAGCGTTGGGGGTGGGACAGAGGGGACTGAAGCTTTCTTT.

Only one count was recorded for this clone. This sequence joins TRBV6-2 or TRBV6-3 and TRBJ2-1, with 13 bases lining up with TRBD2. This CDR3 region has 16 residues. Germline assignment: CDR1 MNHEY and CDR2 SVGEGT. V lost 0 bases to trimming and J lost 4 bases; unmatched junction nucleotides: 0. This CDR3 reads CASSYSGLAGYNEQFF. The CDR3 DNA sequence: TGTGCCAGCAGTTACTCGGGACTAGCGGGATACAATGAGCAGTTCTTC.

This rearrangement joins TRBV4-3 to TRBJ1-2; perhaps TRBD1 as D (6 bases). Germline V gene sequence: CDR1 LGHNA, CDR2 YSLEER. The CDR3 has 15 residues. The V gene lost 4 bases and the J gene lost 3 bases, with 15 bases spanning the gap. CDR3 sequence: CASSLDEGDDYGYTF. Written as DNA, the CDR3 is TGCGCCAGCAGCCTTGACGAGGGGGATGACTATGGCTACACCTTC.

This chain connects TRBV7-8 to TRBJ1-2, with 10 bases aligning to TRBD1. This CDR3 has 15 amino acids. The germline CDR1 and CDR2 sequences are SGHVS and FQNEAQ. J gave up 4 bases and V 2 bases, and 4 bases lay outside the gene matches. The CDR3 DNA is TGTGCCAGCAGCTTATGGGACAGGGGTGCCTATGGCTACACCTTC. Translation gives CASSLWDRGAYGYTF.

V is TRBV3-1 (or the pseudogene TRBV3-2) and J is TRBJ2-1; 13 bases are a match to TRBD2. Germline V gene sequence: CDR1 LGHDT, CDR2 YNNKEL (reference sequence). J gave up 8 bases and V 3 bases, and 4 bases lay outside the gene matches. This CDR3 has 15 amino acids. The CDR3 spells CASSHTSGGVDEQFF. CDR3 DNA: TGTGCCAGCAGCCACACTAGCGGGGGGGTTGATGAGCAGTTCTTC.

This chain uses TRBV14 with TRBJ2-1, with 8 nucleotides matching TRBD1. The CDR3 spans 14 residues. Germline V CDR1 and CDR2: SGHDN, FVKESK. Losses at the gene ends were 4 bases for V and 7 bases for J; bases not matched to a gene: 6. The CDR3 here is CASSPNRGSNEQFF. Here the CDR3 DNA reads TGTGCCAGCAGCCCGAACAGGGGGAGTAATGAGCAGTTCTTC.

This chain connects TRBV19 to TRBJ1-2; 7 nucleotides line up with TRBD1. V lost 10 bases to trimming and J lost 0 bases; unmatched junction nucleotides: 14. This CDR3 is 16 amino acids long. The germline gives CDR1 LNHDA, CDR2 SQIVND (reference sequence). The CDR3 loop is CATLGGQPVANYGYTF. CDR3 DNA: TGTGCCACGCTGGGGGGACAGCCCGTTGCTAACTATGGCTACACCTTC.

This clone has ten or more counts. The V call is TRBV7-9, the J call TRBJ1-2, with a possible D match to TRBD1 (6 bases). CDR1 and CDR2 from the germline V gene are SEHNR and FQNEAQ (reference sequence). This CDR3 spans 17 amino acids. V lost 5 bases, J lost 2 bases, and 21 bases lay in between. The CDR3 loop reads CASSLKQSGTNNYGYTF. The CDR3 DNA reads as TGTGCCAGCAGCCTGAAACAAAGCGGGACAAACAACTATGGCTACACCTTC. The complete variable domain, with remaining parts taken from reference TRBV7-9 and TRBJ1-2, reads DTGVSQNPRHKITKRGQNVTFRCDPISEHNRLYWYRQTLGQGPEFLTYFQNEAQLEKSRLLSDRFSAERPKGSFSTLEIQRTEQGDSAMYLCASSLKQSGTNNYGYTFGSGTRLTVV.

This chain uses TRBV7-8 with TRBJ2-2; 13 bases fit TRBD2. In germline, CDR1 is SGHVS, CDR2 FQNEAQ. With V trimmed by 0 bases and J by 1 base, 5 bases remained unmatched. The CDR3 is 19 amino acids. The chain's CDR3 is CASSLARLAGGQNTGELFF. In DNA, the CDR3 is TGTGCCAGCAGCTTAGCAAGACTAGCGGGAGGTCAGAACACCGGGGAGCTGTTTTTT.

The CDR3 region has the DNA TGTGCCAGCAGCTACAGGGAAGGGGGGCAGTTCTTC. Encoded protein: CASSYREGGQFF. The V and J genes are TRBV7-9 and TRBJ2-1, with D possibly being TRBD1 (6 bases). This CDR3 is built from 12 residues. The germline CDR1 and CDR2 sequences are SEHNR and FQNEAQ (reference sequence). Trimming removed 4 bases from V and 12 bases from J, with 13 bases in between.

Only one count was recorded for this clone. CDR3 sequence reads: CASSETGATIRAFF. CDR3 DNA: TGTGCCAGCAGTGAAACGGGAGCAACGATCAGAGCTTTCTTT. This sequence joins TRBV6-1 and TRBJ1-1; D remains ambiguous. CDR3 length: 14 amino acids. Trimming shortened V by 2 bases and J by 10 bases, and 17 bases separated the two germline ends. Germline values: CDR1 MNHNS, CDR2 SASEGT.

The chain couples TRBV7-9 to TRBJ1-1; tentative D call: TRBD1 (5 bases). This CDR3 has 12 residues. Germline V gene sequence: CDR1 SEHNR, CDR2 FQNEAQ (reference sequence). V shed 6 bases and J shed 7 bases, with 12 bases lying between them. DNA for the CDR3: TGTGCCAGCAGTCCCGGGGGGGTTGAAGCTTTCTTT. Its protein product is CASSPGGVEAFF.

The V gene is TRBV5-1, the J gene TRBJ2-2; tentative D call: TRBD1 (5 bases). V gave up 0 bases and J gave up 3 bases, with 9 bases separating them. CDR1 and CDR2 from the germline V gene are SGHRS and YFSETQ. The CDR3 is made up of 15 amino acids. This chain's CDR3 is CASSLGGFDTGELFF. In DNA form, the CDR3 reads TGCGCCAGCAGCTTGGGGGGCTTCGACACCGGGGAGCTGTTTTTT. Full variable domain (missing parts from reference TRBV5-1 and TRBJ2-2): KAGVTQTPRYLIKTRGQQVTLSCSPISGHRSVSWYQQTPGQGLQFLFEYFSETQRNKGNFPGRFSGRQFSNSRSEMNVSTLELGDSALYLCASSLGGFDTGELFFGEGSRLTVL.

The chain couples TRBV11-2 to TRBJ2-1, with 11 bases aligning to TRBD2. After removal of 5 bases from V and 4 bases from J, the junction contained 4 bases not matched to a gene. The CDR3 is 15 residues long. Germline lookup yields CDR1 SGHAT and CDR2 FQNNGV. The CDR3 here is CASSALAGGYNEQFF. The DNA of the CDR3 is TGTGCCAGCAGCGCCCTAGCGGGAGGATACAATGAGCAGTTCTTC.

This chain joins TRBV18 and TRBJ1-1; D gene uncertain. Per germline, CDR1 KGHSH and CDR2 LQKENI. Between the trimmed V and J ends, which lost 3 bases and 4 bases, there was a span of 6 bases. The CDR3 has 12 residues. This chain's CDR3 is CASSPSGTEAFF. The CDR3 region has the DNA TGTGCCAGCTCACCGTCGGGCACTGAAGCTTTCTTT. The full variable domain, with the rest looked up from reference TRBV18 and TRBJ1-1, is NAGVMQNPRHLVRRRGQEARLRCSPMKGHSHVYWYRQLPEEGLKFMVYLQKENIIDESGMPKERFSAEFPKEGPSILRIQQVVRGDSAAYFCASSPSGTEAFFGQGTRLTVV.

This chain links TRBV6-5 with TRBJ1-5; tentatively, D is TRBD1 (6 bases). The V gene lost 7 bases and the J gene lost 7 bases, with 17 bases spanning the gap. Germline loops: CDR1 MNHEY, CDR2 SVGAGI. The CDR3 runs 14 residues. Written as DNA, the CDR3 is TGTGCCAGCACCCCCGCGGGGGCGAACCAGCCCCAGCATTTT. Translated, it gives CASTPAGANQPQHF.